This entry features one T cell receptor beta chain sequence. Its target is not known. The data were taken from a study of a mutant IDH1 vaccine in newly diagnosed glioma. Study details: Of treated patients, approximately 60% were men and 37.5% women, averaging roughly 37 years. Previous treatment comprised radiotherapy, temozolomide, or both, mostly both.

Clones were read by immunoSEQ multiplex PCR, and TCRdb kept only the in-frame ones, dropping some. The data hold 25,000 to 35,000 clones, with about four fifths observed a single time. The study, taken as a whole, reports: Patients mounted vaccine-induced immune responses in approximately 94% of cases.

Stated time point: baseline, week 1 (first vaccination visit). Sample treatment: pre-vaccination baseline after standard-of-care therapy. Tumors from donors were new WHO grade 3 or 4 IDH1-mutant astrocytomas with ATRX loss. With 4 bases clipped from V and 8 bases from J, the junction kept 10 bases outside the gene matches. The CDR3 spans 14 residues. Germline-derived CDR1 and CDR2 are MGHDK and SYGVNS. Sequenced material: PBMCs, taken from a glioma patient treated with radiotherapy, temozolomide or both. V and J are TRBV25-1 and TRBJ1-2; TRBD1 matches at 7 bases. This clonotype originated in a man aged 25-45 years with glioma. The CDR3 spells CASSVSNRGYGYTF. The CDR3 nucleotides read TGTGCCAGCAGTGTCTCGAACAGGGGCTACGGCTACACCTTC.